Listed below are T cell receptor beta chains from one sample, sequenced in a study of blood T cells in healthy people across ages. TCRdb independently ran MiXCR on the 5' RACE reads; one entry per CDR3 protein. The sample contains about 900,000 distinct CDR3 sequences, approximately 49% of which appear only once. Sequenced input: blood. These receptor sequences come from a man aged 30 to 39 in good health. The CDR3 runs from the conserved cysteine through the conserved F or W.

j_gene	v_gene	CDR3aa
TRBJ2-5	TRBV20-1	CSARPAGLAGEQYF
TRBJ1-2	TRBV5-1	CASSQTYRVKDYGYTF
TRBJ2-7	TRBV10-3	CAITPGQGGPNEQYF
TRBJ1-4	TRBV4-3	CASGQRVNEKLFF
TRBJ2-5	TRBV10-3	CAISEPTGSETQYF
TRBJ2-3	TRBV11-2	CVSSLGVGRVSPDTQYF
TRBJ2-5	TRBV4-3	CASSQDLSWNEQYF
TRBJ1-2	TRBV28	CASSSDLGFGYTF
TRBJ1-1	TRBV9	CASSVGDRVVSTEAFF
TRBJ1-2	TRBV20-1	CSARPGTGWYYGYTF
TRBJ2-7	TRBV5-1	CASSFPTSGGAIYEQYF
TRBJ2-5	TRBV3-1	CASSPLAGGSYF
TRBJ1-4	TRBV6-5	CASSYSGTTNEKLFF
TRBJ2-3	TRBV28	CASSLFGQGSDTQYF
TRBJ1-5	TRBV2	CASSEAGGQPQHF
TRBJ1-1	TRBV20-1	CSAIERSDTEAFF
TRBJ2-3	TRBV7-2	CASSLVLAGGFTDTRYF
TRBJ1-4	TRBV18	CASSPGTGLREKLFF
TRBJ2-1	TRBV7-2	CASSLWGQTVRETQFF
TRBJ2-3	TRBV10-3	CAARAGLAGGLDTQYF
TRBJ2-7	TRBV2	CASNGALDRGYEQYF
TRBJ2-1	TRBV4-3	CASSQVYSWRPSSYNEQFF
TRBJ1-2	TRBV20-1	CSARDLGRGYTF
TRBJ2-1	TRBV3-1	CASSVTRSNEQFF
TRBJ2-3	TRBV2	CASSERAGATPEYF
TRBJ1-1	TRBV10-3	CAISGRGDNTEAFF
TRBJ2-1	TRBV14	CASSQAGVPYNERFF
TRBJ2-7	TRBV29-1	CSVEIAGVSYEQYF
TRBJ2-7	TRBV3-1	CASQILGGNEQYF
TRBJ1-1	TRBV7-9	CASSLVPVRAEAFF
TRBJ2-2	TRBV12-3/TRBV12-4	CASSLGSGGNTGELFF
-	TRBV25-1	CASPQSQGYLNYEQYF
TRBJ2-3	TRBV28	CASSLGGGKYTQYF
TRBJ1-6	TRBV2	CASRDRGSSYNSPLHF
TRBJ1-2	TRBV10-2	CASSESNLVQGWGGYTF
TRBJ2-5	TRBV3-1	CASSQMVGSQETQYF
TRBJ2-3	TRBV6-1	CASNLWEGSTDTQYF
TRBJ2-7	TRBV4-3	CASSPGGGGTDEQYF
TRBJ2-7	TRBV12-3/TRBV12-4	CASSLRPLLSYEQYF
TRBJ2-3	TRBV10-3	CAISESDGGQSTDTQYF
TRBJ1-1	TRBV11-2	CASSRSQGQSTEAFF
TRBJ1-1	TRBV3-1	CASSWEALNTEAFF